These T cell receptor beta chains were read from a single sample in a study of shared clonotypes between healthy human individuals. Sequencing used immunoSEQ multiplex PCR; TCRdb keeps in-frame clones, though not all of them. The repertoire includes about 600,000 clones, 70% to 80% of them detected once, and 9.5% to 15% sits in the top ten. The sequencing input was PBMCs. These TCRs come from a middle-aged woman in good health. Some clones in this sample may be carry-over from other donors' samples. CDR3s include the opening cysteine and the closing phenylalanine or tryptophan. Fields, in order: V gene, D gene, J gene, clone size, CDR3 protein, CDR3 DNA. D genes are given only for firm matches. Clone size is not always given. Where it is, it says once, few, many or a class for expanded clones.

V: TRBV14
D: -
J: TRBJ2-7
size: -
CDR3: CASSQGYEQYF
DNA: TGTGCCAGCAGCCAAGGCTACGAGCAGTACTTC

V: TRBV18
D: -
J: TRBJ2-7
size: -
CDR3: CASSPQNLEYEQYF
DNA: TGTGCCAGCTCACCACAGAACCTAGAATACGAGCAGTACTTC

V: TRBV6-1
D: -
J: TRBJ1-1
size: -
CDR3: CASSEPGHMNTEAFF
DNA: TGTGCCAGCAGTGAACCGGGACATATGAACACTGAAGCTTTCTTT

V: TRBV29-1
D: TRBD2
J: TRBJ2-2
size: few
CDR3: CSVGLAGVAGELFF
DNA: TGCAGCGTTGGATTAGCGGGTGTAGCCGGGGAGCTGTTTTTT

V: TRBV11-2
D: -
J: TRBJ1-1
size: -
CDR3: CASSYSGATEAFF
DNA: TGTGCCAGCAGCTACTCGGGGGCCACTGAAGCTTTCTTT

V: TRBV5-1
D: -
J: TRBJ2-7
size: -
CDR3: CASSWGGGPNYEQYF
DNA: TGCGCCAGCAGCTGGGGTGGGGGCCCAAATTACGAGCAGTACTTC

V: TRBV10-3
D: -
J: TRBJ1-5
size: -
CDR3: CAITTGLNQPQHF
DNA: TGTGCCATCACTACGGGCCTCAATCAGCCCCAGCATTTT

V: TRBV25-1
D: -
J: TRBJ1-4
size: many
CDR3: CASSEGQLDEKLFF
DNA: TGTGCCAGCAGTGAAGGACAGTTAGATGAAAAACTGTTTTTT

V: TRBV10-2
D: -
J: TRBJ2-7
size: -
CDR3: CASRGRQVYEQYF
DNA: TGCGCCAGCCGGGGAAGGCAAGTCTACGAGCAGTACTTC

V: TRBV19
D: -
J: TRBJ1-1
size: -
CDR3: CASRPFGGARTEAFF
DNA: TGTGCCAGTCGGCCTTTTGGGGGGGCGCGGACTGAAGCTTTCTTT

V: TRBV11-1
D: TRBD1
J: TRBJ1-1
size: once
CDR3: CASSWGTGGRTEAFF
DNA: TGTGCCAGCAGCTGGGGGACAGGGGGGCGGACTGAAGCTTTCTTT

V: TRBV9
D: -
J: TRBJ2-7
size: -
CDR3: CASSGRDSTLSEQYF
DNA: TGTGCCAGCAGCGGACGGGACTCCACCTTGTCTGAGCAGTACTTC

V: TRBV2
D: TRBD2
J: TRBJ2-5
size: -
CDR3: CASKLAGGQYF
DNA: TGTGCCAGCAAACTAGCGGGAGGGCAGTACTTC

V: TRBV18
D: TRBD1
J: TRBJ1-1
size: -
CDR3: CASSPRTGLFEAFF
DNA: TGTGCCAGCTCACCGAGGACAGGGCTATTTGAAGCTTTCTTT

V: TRBV19
D: TRBD2
J: TRBJ2-3
size: -
CDR3: CASTKRGGTDTQYF
DNA: TGTGCCAGTACTAAGCGGGGCGGCACAGATACGCAGTATTTT

V: TRBV13
D: -
J: TRBJ2-7
size: -
CDR3: CASSLAGTSSYEQYF
DNA: TGTGCCAGCAGCTTAGCCGGGACTTCATCCTACGAGCAGTACTTC

V: TRBV28
D: -
J: TRBJ1-2
size: -
CDR3: CASSWGQIRGYTF
DNA: TGTGCCAGCAGTTGGGGACAAATTCGGGGCTACACCTTC

V: TRBV28
D: -
J: TRBJ2-7
size: -
CDR3: CASSLGGAIWYEQYF
DNA: TGTGCCAGCAGTCTCGGAGGTGCCATCTGGTACGAGCAGTACTTC

V: TRBV18
D: -
J: TRBJ1-4
size: -
CDR3: CASSPPEAANEKLFF
DNA: TGTGCCAGCTCACCACCGGAGGCAGCAAATGAAAAACTGTTTTTT

V: TRBV6-1
D: -
J: TRBJ2-1
size: -
CDR3: CASSVAPGEVFGEQFF
DNA: TGTGCCAGCAGTGTGGCTCCGGGAGAGGTTTTCGGTGAGCAGTTCTTC

V: TRBV28
D: -
J: TRBJ2-1
size: once
CDR3: CASSSLLVRYNEQFF
DNA: TGTGCCAGCAGTTCTCTTTTGGTACGGTACAATGAGCAGTTCTTC

V: TRBV28
D: -
J: TRBJ2-6
size: few
CDR3: CASSKRGSGANVLTF
DNA: TGTGCCAGCAGTAAAAGAGGGTCTGGGGCCAACGTCCTGACTTTC

V: TRBV28
D: -
J: TRBJ1-2
size: once
CDR3: CASSFLADYGYTF
DNA: TGTGCCAGCAGTTTCCTTGCGGACTATGGCTACACCTTC

V: TRBV6-1
D: TRBD2
J: TRBJ2-5
size: -
CDR3: CASSGGLAGAGETQYF
DNA: TGTGCCAGCAGTGGGGGACTAGCGGGAGCTGGGGAGACCCAGTACTTC

V: TRBV5-1
D: -
J: TRBJ2-7
size: -
CDR3: CASSLGVGTYEQYF
DNA: TGCGCCAGCAGCTTGGGAGTAGGAACCTACGAGCAGTACTTC

V: TRBV4-2
D: TRBD1
J: TRBJ2-5
size: -
CDR3: CASSQVATGVGTQYF
DNA: TGTGCCAGCAGCCAAGTGGCGACAGGGGTCGGGACCCAGTACTTC

V: TRBV6-6
D: -
J: TRBJ1-1
size: -
CDR3: CASTAGVGTEAFF
DNA: TGTGCCAGCACGGCAGGGGTCGGCACTGAAGCTTTCTTT

V: TRBV15
D: -
J: TRBJ2-7
size: -
CDR3: CATSRTGAYEQYF
DNA: TGTGCCACCAGCAGGACAGGAGCCTACGAGCAGTACTTC

V: TRBV10-3
D: -
J: TRBJ2-3
size: -
CDR3: CAISEPGTDTQYF
DNA: TGTGCCATCAGTGAGCCGGGCACAGATACGCAGTATTTT

V: TRBV28
D: TRBD1
J: TRBJ2-7
size: -
CDR3: CASSTGGPYEQYF
DNA: TGTGCCAGCTCGACAGGGGGGCCCTACGAGCAGTACTTC

V: TRBV4-2
D: -
J: TRBJ2-1
size: -
CDR3: CASSQVLVGGEYNEQFF
DNA: TGTGCCAGCAGCCAAGTGCTCGTAGGGGGTGAGTACAATGAGCAGTTCTTC

V: TRBV6-5
D: -
J: TRBJ1-5
size: once
CDR3: CASSGGRRDQPQHF
DNA: TGTGCCAGCAGCGGGGGGCGAAGGGATCAGCCCCAGCATTTT

V: TRBV9
D: TRBD2
J: TRBJ2-1
size: -
CDR3: CASSFRGEGGPNEQFF
DNA: TGTGCCAGCAGCTTCCGGGGGGAGGGAGGGCCGAATGAGCAGTTCTTC

V: TRBV7-9
D: TRBD1
J: TRBJ2-3
size: -
CDR3: CASSPGQGTDTQYF
DNA: TGTGCCAGCAGCCCGGGACAGGGGACAGATACGCAGTATTTT

V: TRBV6-5
D: -
J: TRBJ1-2
size: -
CDR3: CASSADGVNYGYTF
DNA: TGTGCCAGCAGTGCAGACGGGGTTAACTATGGCTACACCTTC

V: TRBV7-2
D: -
J: TRBJ2-1
size: -
CDR3: CASSIVTETSYNEQFF
DNA: TGTGCCAGCAGCATAGTCACGGAGACCTCCTACAATGAGCAGTTCTTC

V: TRBV11-2
D: TRBD2
J: TRBJ2-1
size: -
CDR3: CASSSSYLAGVLWEQFF
DNA: TGTGCCAGCAGCTCCAGTTATCTAGCGGGGGTCCTGTGGGAGCAGTTCTTC

V: TRBV7-3
D: -
J: TRBJ2-3
size: many
CDR3: CASSPLQRTDTQYF
DNA: TGTGCCAGCAGCCCCCTACAGCGCACAGATACGCAGTATTTT

V: TRBV5-1
D: TRBD2
J: TRBJ2-7
size: -
CDR3: CASTKMTSGTYEQYF
DNA: TGCGCCAGCACCAAAATGACTAGCGGGACCTACGAGCAGTACTTC

V: TRBV20-1
D: -
J: TRBJ2-5
size: -
CDR3: CSARGQETQYF
DNA: TGCAGTGCTAGGGGCCAAGAGACCCAGTACTTC

V: TRBV27
D: -
J: TRBJ1-1
size: -
CDR3: CASSLGRGIEAFF
DNA: TGTGCCAGCAGTTTAGGAAGGGGAATCGAAGCTTTCTTT

V: TRBV11-2
D: -
J: TRBJ2-7
size: -
CDR3: CASSSAYEQYF
DNA: TGTGCCAGCAGCTCCGCGTACGAGCAGTACTTC

V: TRBV27
D: -
J: TRBJ1-5
size: -
CDR3: CASSSSIWGNQPQHF
DNA: TGTGCCAGCAGTTCCTCGATCTGGGGCAATCAGCCCCAGCATTTT

V: TRBV11-3
D: TRBD2
J: TRBJ2-1
size: -
CDR3: CASSLRGGSGRAGEQFF
DNA: TGTGCCAGCAGCTTAAGGGGTGGTAGCGGGAGGGCGGGTGAGCAGTTCTTC

V: TRBV5-4
D: -
J: TRBJ2-7
size: -
CDR3: CASSHDGVYEQYF
DNA: TGTGCCAGCAGTCATGACGGGGTCTACGAGCAGTACTTC

V: TRBV27
D: -
J: TRBJ2-5
size: -
CDR3: CASSLSYQHETQYF
DNA: TGTGCCAGCAGTTTATCGTATCAGCACGAGACCCAGTACTTC

V: TRBV11-3
D: -
J: TRBJ2-1
size: many
CDR3: CASSLVGGGIGDEQFF
DNA: TGTGCCAGCAGCTTGGTGGGAGGAGGCATCGGCGATGAGCAGTTCTTC

V: TRBV28
D: -
J: TRBJ1-2
size: -
CDR3: CASSFRQAIYGYTF
DNA: TGTGCCAGCAGTTTTCGACAGGCGATCTATGGCTACACCTTC

V: TRBV10-3
D: TRBD1
J: TRBJ1-1
size: few
CDR3: CAISEIGTGTEAFF
DNA: TGTGCCATCAGTGAGATCGGGACAGGCACTGAAGCTTTCTTT

V: TRBV18
D: -
J: TRBJ2-7
size: -
CDR3: CASSYGQAYEQYF
DNA: TGTGCCAGCTCATACGGACAAGCCTACGAGCAGTACTTC

V: TRBV7-2
D: TRBD2
J: TRBJ2-1
size: many
CDR3: CASSYLREGGEQFF
DNA: TGTGCCAGCAGCTATTTGCGGGAGGGCGGTGAGCAGTTCTTC

V: TRBV28
D: TRBD1
J: TRBJ1-1
size: many
CDR3: CASRGDRDGAFF
DNA: TGTGCCAGCAGGGGAGACAGGGATGGAGCTTTCTTT

V: TRBV6-1
D: -
J: TRBJ2-7
size: -
CDR3: CASSDYSYEQYF
DNA: TGTGCCAGCAGTGATTATTCGTACGAGCAGTACTTC

V: TRBV19
D: -
J: TRBJ2-6
size: -
CDR3: CASSMTYGANVLTF
DNA: TGTGCCAGTAGTATGACATACGGGGCCAACGTCCTGACTTTC

V: TRBV11-2
D: TRBD1
J: TRBJ2-7
size: -
CDR3: CASSLPRDSRAYEQYF
DNA: TGTGCCAGCAGCTTACCACGGGACAGCAGGGCCTACGAGCAGTACTTC

V: TRBV18
D: TRBD2
J: TRBJ2-1
size: -
CDR3: CASSRISGLAGDNEQFF
DNA: TGTGCCAGCTCACGTATATCCGGACTAGCGGGAGACAATGAGCAGTTCTTC

V: TRBV5-4
D: -
J: TRBJ2-2
size: -
CDR3: CASSRIQSLTGELFF
DNA: TGTGCCAGCAGCCGGATTCAATCCCTAACCGGGGAGCTGTTTTTT

V: TRBV7-7
D: -
J: TRBJ2-6
size: -
CDR3: CASSSSPRTKQGLSGANVLTF
DNA: TGTGCCAGCAGCTCATCTCCCCGGACAAAACAAGGGCTCTCTGGGGCCAACGTCCTGACTTTC

V: TRBV29-1
D: TRBD2
J: TRBJ2-3
size: -
CDR3: CSLPFVAGVLDTQYF
DNA: TGCAGCCTCCCCTTTGTAGCGGGAGTTTTAGATACGCAGTATTTT

V: TRBV28
D: -
J: TRBJ1-4
size: -
CDR3: CASSLRGEKLFF
DNA: TGTGCCAGCAGTTTACGGGGTGAAAAACTGTTTTTT